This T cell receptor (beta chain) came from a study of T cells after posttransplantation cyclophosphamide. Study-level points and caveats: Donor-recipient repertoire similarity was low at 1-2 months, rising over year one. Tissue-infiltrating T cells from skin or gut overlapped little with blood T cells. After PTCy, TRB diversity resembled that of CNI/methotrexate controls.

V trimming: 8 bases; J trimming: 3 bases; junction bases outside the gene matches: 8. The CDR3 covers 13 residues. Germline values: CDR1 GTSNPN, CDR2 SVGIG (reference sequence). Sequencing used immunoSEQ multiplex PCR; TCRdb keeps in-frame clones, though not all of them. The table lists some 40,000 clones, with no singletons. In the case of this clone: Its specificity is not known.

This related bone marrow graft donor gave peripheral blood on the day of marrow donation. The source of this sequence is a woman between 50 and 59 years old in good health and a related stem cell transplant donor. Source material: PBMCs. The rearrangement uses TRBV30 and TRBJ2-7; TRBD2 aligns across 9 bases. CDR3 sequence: CAGGGGLNYEQYF. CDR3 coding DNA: TGTGCCGGCGGGGGGGGGCTAAACTACGAGCAGTACTTC.